This record covers a single T cell receptor beta chain. The target of this receptor is not known. No base quality information exists; no much larger clone differs at one position. CDR1 is given as MNHEY and CDR2 as SVGAGI, both from the germline V gene. The junction shows trimming of 3 bases on V and 10 bases on J, and the gene matches do not reach 7 bases of it. Counted from cysteine to phenylalanine, this CDR3 has 14 amino acids. Only CDR3 DNA remains: 42 bases, in frame from the first base. The source of the sample is a study of graft-versus-host responses after intestinal transplantation (dated by TCRdb to the early 2020s). Describing the broader study: Recipients received multivisceral, liver-intestinal, or isolated intestinal transplants. Every recipient was given anti-thymocyte globulin induction, then maintenance tacrolimus and steroids for around three years. Graft-versus-host and host-versus-graft alloreactive T cell clones were tracked in the graft, circulation and bone marrow after intestinal transplantation using bulk TCR-beta CDR3 sequencing. To identify alloreactive clones, pre-transplant mixed lymphocyte reaction products were sequenced and then compared with unstimulated pre-transplant donor and recipient T cells. The cohort enrolled fewer than 25 intestinal transplant recipients including one retransplant, and a few patients lacking pretransplant specimens were excluded. Donor T cell macrochimerism was defined as a peak of at least 4% donor T cells among recipient peripheral blood mononuclear cells. Rather than being sequenced by the commercial service, samples from a few later patients were sequenced in-house on an Illumina MiSeq and processed with MiXCR. The paper's findings and limits, for the study overall: In the allografts of patients with donor T cell macrochimerism, GvH to HvG T cell clonal ratios were high. Early after transplant, declines in HvG clones were associated with peak levels of circulating GvH clones. The relatively low number and heterogeneity of intestinal transplant patients limited the conclusions. GvH clones were detected in recipient bone marrow, and some of these GvH clones were observed earlier in ileal mucosa or blood, consistent with an intestinal mucosal origin.

Library construction relied on the immunoSEQ multiplex PCR assay. In most patients, genomic DNA was isolated using the Qiagen DNeasy Blood and Tissue Kit and sent frozen to Adaptive Biotechnologies for TCR sequencing. High-throughput TCR-beta CDR3 sequencing of genomic DNA from most patients was performed by Adaptive Biotechnologies. Per the authors' processing: TCR sequencing data for more than 15 patients were retrieved from Adaptive's ImmunoSEQ software; three other patients were processed with MiXCR and VDJtools. To correct CD4 versus CD8 sorting errors, any sequence found in both subsets at a frequency ratio below 5:1 was removed. CDR3 nucleotide sequences shared between donor and recipient were removed because the origin of such sequences could not be assigned. Alloreactive clones required at least 2-fold expansion over unstimulated cells and minimum CFSE-low frequency of 0.002% (template counts) or 0.001% (read counts). Clones detected in sequenced pre-transplant spleen, lymph node, or MLR CFSE-low populations of the donor or recipient were defined as mappable. The cumulative frequency of alloreactive clones was calculated as a percentage of all sequences, weighted by copy number. The table comes from immuneACCESS by way of TCRdb, which keeps in-frame sequences with V and J called. Part of the clones is missing from these tables; in studies checked, under half for an unresolved V gene and the rest for unknown reasons. V and J calls and clone size are as listed in that table; D and trimming were resolved from the DNA. The sample profile shows 80,000 to 95,000 clones; over 80% of them were found once. The top ten clonotypes cover about 6.3% of the sample.

The time point label of this sample denotes: cells obtained before transplantation from donor or recipient. CD3+CD4+ and CD3+CD8+ populations were FACS-sorted from unstimulated pre-transplant donor and recipient cells taken from spleen or lymph nodes. The origin of this receptor is a human donor who received an intestinal transplant. The sequenced sample was unstimulated CD8+ T cells sorted from spleen or lymph node cells, obtained before intestinal transplant. The chain is made from TRBV6-5 and TRBJ2-1; 9 central nucleotides agree with TRBD2. The CDR3 reads CASSYGGGAEEQFF. The sequence in DNA is TGTGCCAGCAGTTATGGCGGGGGGGCGGAAGAGCAGTTCTTC.